This TCR beta chain was found in a study of blood T cell repertoires in COVID-19. Assay used: immunoSEQ multiplex PCR; TCRdb lists only in-frame clones, some missing. This table has 87,000 or so clones, approximately 86% appearing once. The germline V and J ends were trimmed by 4 bases and 1 base, with 8 bases remaining between them. Germline lookup yields CDR1 KGHSH and CDR2 LQKENI. The CDR3 totals 13 residues. The sample taken for sequencing was peripheral blood. The genes are TRBV18 and TRBJ2-7; D might be TRBD1 (5 bases). This TCR was sampled from a woman at least 80 years old with COVID-19, enrolled during active disease. CDR3: CASSQQESYEQYF. The CDR3 nucleotides are TGTGCCAGCTCACAACAGGAGTCCTACGAGCAGTACTTC.